This passage covers 18 T cell receptor beta chains from one sample sequenced in a study of somatic mutations in cytotoxic T cells in rheumatoid arthritis. Sequencing was performed with immunoSEQ multiplex PCR; in TCRdb, only in-frame clones are kept and a portion is missing. The profile shows around 16,000 clones, about 77% of them singletons. Sequencing used CD8+ T cells sorted from blood. These receptor sequences come from an adult with rheumatoid arthritis.

This clone was observed a few times. This chain joins TRBV27 and TRBJ2-7, with 9 positions matching TRBD1. Trimming took 5 bases from V and 5 from J; bases not matched to a gene: 4. CDR3 size: 13 residues. Per the germline V gene, CDR1 is MNHEY and CDR2 is SMNVEV (reference sequence). CDR3 region: CASSTGGRDEQYF. The CDR3 nucleotides are TGTGCCAGCAGTACAGGGGGCAGAGACGAGCAGTACTTC.

The chain carries TRBV27 and TRBJ1-5, with 7 nucleotides matching TRBD1. Germline CDR1 is MNHEY and CDR2 is SMNVEV (reference sequence). V trimming: 2 bases; J trimming: 2 bases; junction bases outside the gene matches: 9. This CDR3 has 17 amino acids. DNA for the CDR3: TGTGCCAGCAGTTTAGACCGACAGGGCCGGGGCAATCAGCCCCAGCATTTT. Translation gives CASSLDRQGRGNQPQHF.

This rearrangement joins TRBV12-5 to TRBJ2-1; TRBD1 matches at 7 bases. Germline-derived CDR1 and CDR2 are LGHNT and FRNRAP. The CDR3 consists of 16 residues. J was trimmed by 3 bases and V by 1 base; bases with no gene match: 6. CDR3 loop: CASGLATWDSYNEQFF. The CDR3 region has the DNA TGTGCTAGTGGTTTGGCGACCTGGGACAGCTACAATGAGCAGTTCTTC.

The chain recombines TRBV5-8 with TRBJ2-7; D gene ambiguous. Germline V gene data show CDR1 as SGHTS and CDR2 as YDEGEE. V lost 5 bases, J lost 0 bases, and 12 bases lay in between. This CDR3 is built from 14 residues. The chain's CDR3 is CASRSRKSSYEQYF. The CDR3 nucleotides are TGTGCCAGCAGAAGCCGGAAAAGCTCCTACGAGCAGTACTTC.

The chain has TRBV4-1 and TRBJ2-1; a possible D gene is TRBD2 (6 bases). The CDR3 runs to 17 residues. CDR1 is MGHRA, CDR2 YSYEKL, per germline. The germline V and J ends were trimmed by 2 bases and 0 bases, with 14 bases remaining between them. The CDR3 DNA follows: TGCGCCAGCAGCCAAACGGGACTCCTCCCCTCCTACAATGAGCAGTTCTTC. Protein product: CASSQTGLLPSYNEQFF.

This clone came up a few times. This chain joins TRBV7-7 and TRBJ2-5; D unresolved. Trimming stripped 5 bases from V and 5 bases from J, with 12 bases between. Germline CDR1 and CDR2: SSHAT and FNYEAQ (reference sequence). The CDR3 contains 13 residues. The DNA of the CDR3 is TGTGCCAGCAGCCCAAGGGCCGTGGAGACCCAGTACTTC. Amino acid sequence: CASSPRAVETQYF.

This clone was recorded only once. V is TRBV6-6 and J is TRBJ1-5, with 9 bases identical to TRBD1. The CDR3 length is 14 residues. The germline V gene has CDR1 MNHNY and CDR2 SVGAGI (reference sequence). The V gene end was trimmed by 7 bases and the J gene end by 3 bases; junction bases not matched to a gene: 4. In DNA form, the CDR3 reads TGTGCCAGCATCGGGGACAGGGTCAATCAGCCCCAGCATTTT. It encodes CASIGDRVNQPQHF.

In its sample, this clone was seen once. This chain joins TRBV5-6 and TRBJ1-6; possible D gene TRBD1, 5 bases. The CDR3 runs to 16 residues. V was clipped by 6 bases and J by 0 bases, with 13 bases between them. Germline V gene lookup returns CDR1 SGHDT and CDR2 YYEEEE. CDR3 DNA: TGTGCCAGCACCCCCGGGGGTAGCTCCTATAATTCACCCCTCCACTTT. It translates to CASTPGGSSYNSPLHF.

The chain carries TRBV28 and TRBJ2-1; possibly TRBD2 for D (5 bases). Germline assignment: CDR1 MDHEN and CDR2 SYDVKM. CDR3 length equals 17 residues. Trimming removed 5 bases from V and 3 bases from J, with 20 bases in between. Here the CDR3 DNA reads TGTGCCAGCAGTCCCCCACAACCCTACCGGGACTACAATGAGCAGTTCTTC. Translated: CASSPPQPYRDYNEQFF.

The chain has TRBV29-1 and TRBJ2-3, with D possibly being TRBD2 (5 bases). Germline CDR1 and CDR2: SQVTM and ANQGSEA. Trimming pared 1 base from V and 3 bases from J, leaving 11 bases between. This CDR3 is built from 14 residues. The CDR3 bases are TGCAGCGTTGAAGGAGGGATTGGAACAGATACGCAGTATTTT. Its translation is CSVEGGIGTDTQYF.

This clone was picked up a small number of times. The rearrangement joins TRBV6-1 to TRBJ2-2; D is ambiguous. The CDR3 extends over 13 amino acids. Germline CDR1 reads MNHNS; CDR2 reads SASEGT. The V end was cut by 8 bases, the J end by 5 bases, with 12 bases between. The CDR3 region is CASSSGVTGELFF. The CDR3 coding sequence is TGTGCCAGCTCCTCCGGTGTAACCGGGGAGCTGTTTTTT.

V gene TRBV6-6 combines with J gene TRBJ2-3; D may be TRBD1 (6 bases). The germline V gene encodes CDR1 MNHNY and CDR2 SVGAGI (reference sequence). There are 14 residues in the CDR3. Trimming shortened V by 2 bases and J by 3 bases, and 9 bases separated the two germline ends. CDR3 sequence: CASSYPGTTDTQYF. Here the CDR3 DNA reads TGTGCCAGCAGTTACCCCGGGACAACAGATACGCAGTATTTT.

The gene calls are TRBV5-4 and TRBJ1-2, with D uncertain. The ends were cut back, 0 bases at V and 8 bases at J, with 17 bases in the middle. Germline CDR1 is SGHNT and CDR2 is YYREEE (reference sequence). This CDR3 spans 15 amino acids. For the CDR3, the DNA is TGTGCCAGCAGCTTGGCCGGGAGGGAGCCGGTCGGCTACACCTTC. As protein: CASSLAGREPVGYTF.

The J gene is TRBJ2-7, the V gene TRBV7-9; unclear D gene. Looked up from germline, CDR1 is SEHNR and CDR2 is FQNEAQ (reference sequence). Deletions cut 1 base from V and 0 bases from J, with 10 bases between. The CDR3 covers 15 residues. Here the CDR3 reads CASSLVTVHSYEQYF. The CDR3 nucleotides read TGTGCCAGCAGCTTAGTAACAGTTCACTCCTACGAGCAGTACTTC.

This sequence joins TRBV30 and TRBJ1-5; D is unresolved. V lost 3 bases and J 3 bases, leaving 9 bases between the germline ends. CDR3 length equals 13 residues. Germline CDR1 is GTSNPN and CDR2 is SVGIG (reference sequence). The CDR3 here is CAWSMNTNQPQHF. CDR3 in DNA: TGTGCCTGGAGCATGAATACCAATCAGCCCCAGCATTTT.

The gene calls are TRBV2 and TRBJ1-2; 7 bases match TRBD1. The J segment lost 4 bases and the V segment lost 0 bases, leaving 8 bases of the junction unmatched. This CDR3 comprises 16 residues. Germline V CDR1 and CDR2: SNHLY, FYNNEI. CDR3 sequence (DNA): TGTGCCAGCAGTGAAGCGCAAGACAGGGCTGGCTATGGCTACACCTTC. Translation gives CASSEAQDRAGYGYTF. Using reference TRBV2 and TRBJ1-2 for the parts outside the CDR3, the full variable domain is EPEVTQTPSHQVTQMGQEVILRCVPISNHLYFYWYRQILGQKVEFLVSFYNNEISEKSEIFDDQFSVERPDGSNFTLKIRSTKLEDSAMYFCASSEAQDRAGYGYTFGSGTRLTVV.

This clone has only one observation. The chain recombines TRBV19 with TRBJ1-2, with no clear D. CDR1 and CDR2 from the germline V gene are LNHDA and SQIVND (reference sequence). This CDR3 has 14 residues. The germline V and J ends were trimmed by 6 bases and 7 bases, with 18 bases remaining between them. The DNA of the CDR3 is TGTGCCAGTAGCCCAAGAGAGGCTGTAGGTGGCTACACCTTC. Translating it yields CASSPREAVGGYTF.

The chain recombines TRBV6-5 with TRBJ2-7; 12 nucleotides agree with TRBD1. Unmatched junction bases numbered 3, after V lost 2 bases and J lost 4 bases. The CDR3 loop spans 15 amino acids. Germline CDR1 and CDR2: MNHEY and SVGAGI. The DNA of the CDR3 is TGTGCCAGCAGTTACGGGGACAGGGGGCTTTACGAGCAGTACTTC. It is translated as CASSYGDRGLYEQYF.